This record looks at one T cell receptor beta chain sequence and its context. Germline and junction disagree at one end, which may indicate a read error. This specimen belongs to a study of neoadjuvant nivolumab and ipilimumab in lung cancer. Profiling relied on immunoSEQ multiplex PCR, and the TCRdb table lists in-frame clones only, not all of them. The data hold about 30,000 clones, with 83% observed a single time. The TCR comes from an adult with non-small cell lung cancer. Specimen: tumor tissue, collected after neoadjuvant nivolumab, alone or with ipilimumab, at or shortly before surgery.

The DNA for the CDR3 is TGTGCTAGCAGCCCAACAGGGGCCGAAGGGACCCAGTACTTC. Translating gives CASSPTGAEGTQYF. This chain connects TRBV7-7 to TRBJ2-5, with TRBD1 matching 7 bases. The CDR3 extends over 14 amino acids. Germline V gene lookup returns CDR1 SSHAT and CDR2 FNYEAQ (reference sequence).